Following are 5 T cell receptor beta chains from one sample sequenced in a study of cytomegalovirus exposure and HLA in healthy donors. Primers for the PCR totalled 60 Vbeta and 13 Jbeta. The repertoire was sequenced with immunoSEQ multiplex PCR; TCRdb's copy has only in-frame clones and lacks some. The sample contains approximately 140,000 clones, around 80% of which appear only once. The sequenced sample consisted of PBMCs. The source is a woman aged 18-29 years in good health and CMV-seronegative.

V usage is TRBV15 and J usage is TRBJ2-1; 8 bases agree with TRBD2. With 8 bases clipped from V and 3 bases from J, the junction kept 6 bases outside the gene matches. The CDR3 loop spans 14 amino acids. The germline CDR1 and CDR2 sequences are LNHNV and YYDKDF (reference sequence). The CDR3 sequence is CATDSGSCYNEQFF. Here the CDR3 DNA reads TGTGCCACCGACAGCGGGAGCTGCTACAATGAGCAGTTCTTC.

This clone has a single count. The chain recombines TRBV5-1 with TRBJ1-1, with a possible D match to TRBD1 (5 bases). Germline V CDR1 and CDR2: SGHRS, YFSETQ. Trimming removed 0 bases from V and 5 bases from J, with 11 bases in between. The CDR3 extends over 14 amino acids. The CDR3 sequence: CASSLVQGGTEAFF. In nucleotides, the CDR3 is TGCGCCAGCAGCTTGGTTCAGGGTGGAACTGAAGCTTTCTTT.

In this sample, this clone turned up a few times. The rearrangement links TRBV4-1 to TRBJ2-2; 9 positions match TRBD1. The CDR3 totals 15 residues. CDR1 is MGHRA and CDR2 is YSYEKL in the germline V gene. V shed 4 bases and J 3 bases; nucleotides not matched to a gene: 3. The CDR3 is CASSRGQGYTGELFF. As DNA, the CDR3 is TGCGCCAGCAGCCGAGGACAGGGGTACACCGGGGAGCTGTTTTTT.

The chain employs TRBV7-9 and TRBJ1-5, with unresolved D. CDR3 length: 13 residues. CDR1 and CDR2 from the germline V gene are SEHNR and FQNEAQ (reference sequence). The V gene lost 2 bases and the J gene lost 5 bases, with 7 bases spanning the gap. The CDR3 protein is CASSLSGYQPQHF. CDR3 sequence (DNA): TGTGCCAGCAGCTTAAGCGGTTATCAGCCCCAGCATTTT.

The chain combines TRBV14 with TRBJ1-2, with D perhaps matching TRBD1 (5 bases). The V gene lost 0 bases and the J gene lost 7 bases, with 18 bases spanning the gap. CDR1 SGHDN and CDR2 FVKESK come from the germline V gene. The CDR3 consists of 16 residues. CDR3 sequence reads: CASSQDFHGASRGYTF. CDR3 in DNA: TGTGCCAGCAGCCAAGATTTCCATGGGGCGTCCCGTGGCTACACCTTC.